The following is a T cell receptor (beta chain) sequence with its context. The entry originates in a study of blood T cell repertoires in COVID-19. Study in general: The cDNA or gDNA used as material had been derived from T cells, B-cell-depleted T cells, or PBMCs.

V gave up 10 bases and J gave up 0 bases, with 10 bases separating them. The CDR3 totals 13 residues. The repertoire was sequenced with immunoSEQ multiplex PCR; TCRdb's copy has only in-frame clones and lacks some. The sample shows 240,000 or so clones, around 79% of them seen only once. The chain joins TRBV12-3 or TRBV12-4 to TRBJ1-3, with D possibly being TRBD1 (5 bases). This TCR came from a woman of 80 years or more with acute or convalescent COVID-19. Sequencing was done on a sample of peripheral blood. The CDR3 DNA is TGTGCCATAGACAGAGACTCTGGAAACACCATATATTTT. It yields the protein CAIDRDSGNTIYF.